A selection of T cell receptor beta chains follows, all from one sample in a study of T cell responses to AZD1222 COVID-19 vaccine. Generated by immunoSEQ multiplex PCR, the TCRdb table keeps only in-frame clones and is missing some. The sample holds 95,000 to 150,000 clones, roughly 88% seen once. Specimen: peripheral blood, collected on day 0 of AZD1222 vaccination. Receptor source: an adult in good health. The CDR3 runs from the conserved cysteine through the conserved F or W. A D gene is named only where the DNA matches it firmly.

TRBJ1-3 | TRBV7-9 | - | CASSEFRDTGNTIYF
TRBJ1-1 | TRBV7-8 | - | CASAEGGRSTEAFF
TRBJ1-4 | TRBV2 | TRBD1 | CASSRDRATNEKLFF
TRBJ1-3 | TRBV30 | - | CAWSPPGASGNTIYF
TRBJ2-1 | TRBV10-2 | - | CASSDDGSSYNEQFF
TRBJ1-2 | TRBV7-2 | - | CASSQDRTENYGYTF
TRBJ2-2 | TRBV18 | - | CASSQNTPGLDTGELFF
TRBJ2-2 | TRBV14 | TRBD2 | CASSQTSGNTGELFF
TRBJ2-3 | TRBV5-4 | - | CASSFPSSDTQYF
TRBJ1-5 | TRBV2 | - | CASSEGGAWQPQHF
TRBJ2-7 | TRBV4-3 | - | CASSQATGMLAYEQYF
TRBJ2-7 | TRBV18 | - | CASSPPTISGPSSYEQYF
TRBJ2-3 | TRBV4-1 | - | CASSQDGASGLTDTQYF
TRBJ2-3 | TRBV6-5 | - | CASSPEVRSTDTQYF
TRBJ1-4 | TRBV2 | - | CASAGEANEKLFF
TRBJ1-1 | TRBV19 | - | CASSIFIGAKNTEAFF
TRBJ1-3 | TRBV19 | - | CASSPSGNTIYF
TRBJ1-2 | TRBV7-8 | - | CASSPGGGDYGYTF
TRBJ2-7 | TRBV27 | - | CASSLSRTEYEQYF
TRBJ2-1 | TRBV6-2/TRBV6-3 | TRBD2 | CASSYPTSGRTLFHNEQFF
TRBJ2-2 | TRBV30 | TRBD2 | CAWRLAGANTGELFF
TRBJ2-1 | TRBV5-1 | TRBD2 | CASSLAGDNEQFF
TRBJ1-3 | TRBV19 | - | CASSMEQGGSGNTIYF
TRBJ2-3 | TRBV19 | TRBD2 | CASRAAAGVADTQYF
TRBJ2-1 | TRBV28 | - | CASKTGGSEQFF
TRBJ1-5 | TRBV18 | TRBD1 | CASSPPLDRENQPQHF
TRBJ1-1 | TRBV7-2 | - | CASSLGADMNTEAFF
TRBJ2-1 | TRBV7-8 | TRBD2 | CASSLAGLADNEQFF
TRBJ2-5 | TRBV14 | - | CASSPIGGGVQETQYF
TRBJ2-7 | TRBV5-1 | - | CASSLLTYEQYF
TRBJ2-1 | TRBV11-3 | TRBD2 | CASSFSPTSGSTIYNEQFF
TRBJ2-7 | TRBV28 | - | CASSLLGTDSYEQYF
TRBJ1-1 | TRBV7-6 | TRBD1 | CASSVDRGKAFF
TRBJ1-2 | TRBV5-1 | - | CASSPGGGAYGYTF
TRBJ1-6 | TRBV28 | - | CASNTGFSPLHF
TRBJ2-1 | TRBV5-8 | - | CASRKTGLKENEQFF
TRBJ1-5 | TRBV28 | - | CASNFRMGGNQPQHF
TRBJ1-5 | TRBV7-2 | - | CASSLAGRVDQPQHF
TRBJ1-2 | TRBV19 | - | CASNRANYGYTF
TRBJ2-3 | TRBV10-3 | TRBD2 | CAISGLLAQVADTQYF
TRBJ1-5 | TRBV24-1 | - | CATSDLGWRGTNQPQHF
TRBJ1-1 | TRBV2 | - | CASSTDSPTEAFF